This is a list of T cell receptor beta chains from one sample in a study of blood T cells in healthy people across ages. TCRdb processed the 5' RACE reads anew with MiXCR; each CDR3 protein has one entry. This table holds 1.2 million to 1.5 million distinct CDR3 sequences, roughly 40% found once. The sample consisted of blood. The source is a woman aged 18-29 years in good health. The conserved cysteine and the conserved F or W are not part of the CDR3 here. The order of the fields is V gene, CDR3 length, J gene, D gene, CDR3 protein. A D gene is named only where the DNA matches it firmly.

TRBV5-1,14,TRBJ2-3,.,ASSLEGVTGTDTQY
TRBV7-9,13,TRBJ1-4,.,ASSPTGPSNEKLF
TRBV28,13,TRBJ2-1,.,ASSFIGGLYNEQF
TRBV10-3,15,TRBJ1-2,TRBD1,AISETGPGTGMGGYT
TRBV15,12,TRBJ2-7,.,ATSRDSGSLEQY
TRBV6-1,10,TRBJ2-5,.,AGQAGHNEQY
TRBV7-2,13,TRBJ2-1,.,ASSGQSTFDKEQF
TRBV6-5,10,TRBJ2-5,.,ASSYDGTRRY
TRBV14,10,TRBJ2-3,.,ASSKVPDTQY
TRBV25-1,12,TRBJ2-3,.,ASSEYSLADTQY
TRBV20-1,11,.,TRBD2,SAGTSGRSEQY
TRBV9,13,.,.,ASSAFSGGGETQY
TRBV12-3/TRBV12-4,9,TRBJ2-1,.,ASSWDAEQF
TRBV6-5,13,TRBJ2-1,TRBD2,ASSYSGGRANEQF